These T cell receptor beta chains were read from a single sample in a study of OX40 agonist ivuxolimab in advanced cancers. TCRdb's table, derived via immunoSEQ multiplex PCR, lists solely in-frame clones and lacks some. The profile shows 20,000 to 25,000 clones, around 80% of them singletons. The input for sequencing was CD4+ or CD8+ T cells sorted from blood, taken in a trial of the OX40 agonist ivuxolimab. Receptors originate from an adult with an advanced solid tumor such as melanoma, head and neck, liver or kidney cancer. CDR3s include the opening cysteine and the closing phenylalanine or tryptophan. Fields, in order: clone size, D gene, V gene, J gene, CDR3 protein, CDR3 DNA. A D gene is named only where the DNA matches it firmly. The size entry is marked missing in some rows and otherwise reads once, few, many or a size class.

size: few
D: -
V: TRBV18
J: TRBJ1-5
CDR3: CASSPGVDQPQHF
DNA: TGTGCCAGCTCACCAGGGGTCGATCAGCCCCAGCATTTT

size: -
D: -
V: TRBV6-6
J: TRBJ2-1
CDR3: CASSSGAVEQFF
DNA: TGTGCCAGCAGTTCGGGGGCAGTTGAGCAGTTCTTC

size: -
D: TRBD2
V: TRBV4-2
J: TRBJ2-1
CDR3: CASSLLAENYNEQFF
DNA: TGTGCCAGCAGCCTACTAGCGGAGAACTACAATGAGCAGTTCTTC

size: few
D: -
V: TRBV30
J: TRBJ1-1
CDR3: CAWSELGTTEAFF
DNA: TGTGCCTGGAGTGAGTTGGGGACCACTGAAGCTTTCTTT

size: few
D: TRBD2
V: TRBV7-8
J: TRBJ2-7
CDR3: CASSLVGSGAYEQYF
DNA: TGTGCCAGCAGCTTAGTAGGTAGCGGGGCGTACGAGCAGTACTTC

size: -
D: -
V: TRBV7-8
J: TRBJ2-7
CDR3: CASSDPGATLYEQYF
DNA: TGTGCCAGCAGCGATCCGGGGGCAACCCTCTACGAGCAGTACTTC

size: -
D: -
V: TRBV7-9
J: TRBJ1-4
CDR3: CASSRNMGRGEKLFF
DNA: TGTGCCAGCAGCCGGAACATGGGAAGAGGAGAAAAACTGTTTTTT

size: -
D: -
V: TRBV7-9
J: TRBJ1-3
CDR3: CASSALDRSGGNTIYF
DNA: TGTGCCAGCAGCGCTTTGGACAGAAGCGGAGGAAACACCATATATTTT

size: -
D: TRBD1
V: TRBV11-2
J: TRBJ2-1
CDR3: CASSLGQGPTGQFF
DNA: TGTGCCAGCAGCTTAGGACAGGGCCCAACGGGGCAGTTCTTC

size: -
D: -
V: TRBV4-1
J: TRBJ2-7
CDR3: CASSQEPGTLSSYEQYF
DNA: TGCGCCAGCAGCCAAGAGCCCGGGACGTTAAGCTCCTACGAGCAGTACTTC

size: -
D: -
V: TRBV7-6
J: TRBJ2-3
CDR3: CASSTWTGRGTDTQYF
DNA: TGTGCCAGCAGCACATGGACAGGGAGGGGGACAGATACGCAGTATTTT

size: -
D: TRBD2
V: TRBV5-4
J: TRBJ2-7
CDR3: CASSVIAGRRDYEQYF
DNA: TGTGCCAGCAGCGTAATAGCGGGGAGGAGGGACTACGAGCAGTACTTC

size: -
D: -
V: TRBV5-1
J: TRBJ2-7
CDR3: CASSFDPQRGQYEQYF
DNA: TGCGCCAGCAGCTTCGACCCTCAGCGGGGACAATACGAGCAGTACTTC

size: -
D: -
V: TRBV27
J: TRBJ1-1
CDR3: CASSLSRGEMNTEAFF
DNA: TGTGCCAGCAGTTTATCGAGAGGGGAAATGAACACTGAAGCTTTCTTT

size: -
D: -
V: TRBV18
J: TRBJ1-1
CDR3: CASSPQGTEAFF
DNA: TGTGCCAGCTCACCCCAGGGTACTGAAGCTTTCTTT

size: -
D: -
V: TRBV4-1
J: TRBJ2-1
CDR3: CASSQDGWDNEQFF
DNA: TGCGCCAGCAGCCAAGACGGGTGGGACAATGAGCAGTTCTTC

size: -
D: -
V: TRBV2
J: TRBJ1-1
CDR3: CASTSKAGKAFF
DNA: TGTGCCAGCACTTCCAAGGCGGGGAAAGCTTTCTTT

size: few
D: -
V: TRBV19
J: TRBJ1-5
CDR3: CASSLNSNQPQHF
DNA: TGTGCCAGTTCACTTAATAGCAATCAGCCCCAGCATTTT

size: medium-sized
D: -
V: TRBV27
J: TRBJ2-3
CDR3: CASEPWRRDTQYF
DNA: TGTGCCAGCGAACCCTGGCGGAGGGATACGCAGTATTTT

size: -
D: TRBD2
V: TRBV7-3
J: TRBJ2-5
CDR3: CASSSGHTSGPGETQYF
DNA: TGTGCCAGCAGCTCCGGTCATACTAGCGGGCCGGGGGAGACCCAGTACTTC

size: -
D: -
V: TRBV6-5
J: TRBJ2-3
CDR3: CASSYGPNTDTQYF
DNA: TGTGCCAGCAGTTACGGACCGAACACAGATACGCAGTATTTT

size: -
D: TRBD1
V: TRBV19
J: TRBJ2-7
CDR3: CASSIAFDRVIYEQYF
DNA: TGTGCCAGTAGTATAGCTTTTGACAGGGTAATCTACGAGCAGTACTTC